The rows below give T cell receptor beta chains drawn from one sample of a study of tumor and adjacent non-tumor tissue in lung cancer. In TCRdb, the multiplex PCR reads were re-called with MiXCR into one record per CDR3 protein. This sample has approximately 82,000 distinct CDR3 sequences; less than 85% occur once, and the top ten carry approximately 40%. Sequenced input: distant non-tumor lung tissue. Source of these receptors: a man between 70 and 80 years old with non-small cell lung cancer. CDR3s include the opening cysteine and the closing phenylalanine or tryptophan. Each record gives: J gene, clone size, V gene, D gene, CDR3 DNA, CDR3 protein. A D gene is named only where the DNA matches it firmly. Some rows have no size entry. The others give once, few or many, or a class for an expanded clone.

j_call: TRBJ1-2; clone_size: -; v_call: TRBV4-1; d_call: -; cdr3_nt: TGCACCAGCAGCCAAGATGTGCAATCTTTTGATGGCTACACCTTC; cdr3_aa: CTSSQDVQSFDGYTF
j_call: TRBJ2-1; clone_size: -; v_call: TRBV6-2/TRBV6-3; d_call: TRBD2; cdr3_nt: TGTGCCAGTAGTTACTCTGCGACTAGCGGGATGGCCGTATACAATGAGCAGTTCTTC; cdr3_aa: CASSYSATSGMAVYNEQFF
j_call: TRBJ2-7; clone_size: -; v_call: TRBV4-3; d_call: -; cdr3_nt: TGCGCCAGCAGCTCTCGCAGTGGTGGGTTAAGGGGGGGCGAGCAGTACTTC; cdr3_aa: CASSSRSGGLRGGEQYF
j_call: TRBJ1-1; clone_size: -; v_call: TRBV12-3/TRBV12-4; d_call: -; cdr3_nt: TGTGCTACCAGTGAGGAGCTCTACACTGAAGCTTTCTTT; cdr3_aa: CATSEELYTEAFF
j_call: TRBJ1-1; clone_size: few; v_call: TRBV11-3; d_call: TRBD1; cdr3_nt: TGTGCCAGCAGCTTCCGGGACAGAATCCTGTACACTGAGGCTTTCTTT; cdr3_aa: CASSFRDRILYTEAFF
j_call: TRBJ1-6; clone_size: -; v_call: TRBV7-8; d_call: -; cdr3_nt: TGTGCCAGCAGCCAGCCTGTTCGGACGCTAAATTCACCCGTCCACTTT; cdr3_aa: CASSQPVRTLNSPVHF
j_call: TRBJ2-7; clone_size: -; v_call: TRBV28; d_call: TRBD1; cdr3_nt: TGTACCAGCACCCGACCGGGACAGGGGGCGGTTGAGCAGTACTTC; cdr3_aa: CTSTRPGQGAVEQYF
j_call: TRBJ2-1; clone_size: -; v_call: TRBV19; d_call: -; cdr3_nt: TGTGCCAATAGGGGCTCCTACAATGAGCAGTTCTTC; cdr3_aa: CANRGSYNEQFF
j_call: TRBJ2-1; clone_size: few; v_call: TRBV5-6; d_call: -; cdr3_nt: TGTGCCAGCAGCTTTGAACGCCACCACGATGAGCAGTTCTTC; cdr3_aa: CASSFERHHDEQFF
j_call: TRBJ2-7; clone_size: medium-sized; v_call: TRBV11-3; d_call: -; cdr3_nt: TGTGCCAGCAGCTCCGACGTCTCCTACGAGCAGTACTTC; cdr3_aa: CASSSDVSYEQYF
j_call: TRBJ1-6; clone_size: -; v_call: TRBV10-2; d_call: -; cdr3_nt: TGCGACAGCAGCTCACAATTGGGTGTTAATAATTCACCCCTCCACTTT; cdr3_aa: CDSSSQLGVNNSPLHF
j_call: TRBJ2-2; clone_size: -; v_call: TRBV29-1; d_call: TRBD1; cdr3_nt: TGCAGCGCAACAGGGGCTAACACCGGGGAGCTGTTTTTT; cdr3_aa: CSATGANTGELFF
j_call: TRBJ2-2; clone_size: -; v_call: TRBV4-1; d_call: -; cdr3_nt: TGCGCCAGCAGCTTCGGACAGGGAGGGATCGGGGAGCTGTTTTTT; cdr3_aa: CASSFGQGGIGELFF
j_call: TRBJ1-4; clone_size: -; v_call: TRBV28; d_call: -; cdr3_nt: TGTGCCAGCAGATTATGGTCAGGTACTAATGAAAAACCGTTTTTT; cdr3_aa: CASRLWSGTNEKPFF
j_call: TRBJ2-7; clone_size: -; v_call: TRBV30; d_call: -; cdr3_nt: TGTGCCTGGAACATCAGTCGAGGGGAGCAGTACTTC; cdr3_aa: CAWNISRGEQYF
j_call: TRBJ2-1; clone_size: -; v_call: TRBV5-1; d_call: TRBD2; cdr3_nt: TGCGCCAGCAGCGTAAGACCCGGGACTAGTGGTGATGAGCGGTTCTTC; cdr3_aa: CASSVRPGTSGDERFF
j_call: TRBJ1-6; clone_size: -; v_call: TRBV7-9; d_call: -; cdr3_nt: TGTGCCAGCAGCAGTATGGGTTCACCCCTCCACTTT; cdr3_aa: CASSSMGSPLHF
j_call: TRBJ2-5; clone_size: few; v_call: TRBV6-1; d_call: TRBD2; cdr3_nt: TGTACCAGCACGTATGGTAGCGGGGGACAAGAGACCCAGTACTTC; cdr3_aa: CTSTYGSGGQETQYF
j_call: TRBJ2-6; clone_size: -; v_call: TRBV6-5; d_call: TRBD1; cdr3_nt: TGTGCCTGCAGTTCCGAGACAGGGGGCTCTGGGGCCAACGTCATGACTTTC; cdr3_aa: CACSSETGGSGANVMTF
j_call: TRBJ2-3; clone_size: -; v_call: TRBV12-3/TRBV12-4; d_call: TRBD2; cdr3_nt: TGTGCCAGCAGTATGGGACTAGCGCCCTACACAGATACGCAATATTTT; cdr3_aa: CASSMGLAPYTDTQYF
j_call: TRBJ2-2; clone_size: -; v_call: TRBV11-2; d_call: TRBD1; cdr3_nt: TGTGCCAGCGGCATAGTGGGCACAGGGGTAGCCGGGGAGCTGTTTTTT; cdr3_aa: CASGIVGTGVAGELFF
j_call: TRBJ2-1; clone_size: -; v_call: TRBV10-3; d_call: TRBD2; cdr3_nt: TGTGCCATCAGTTACAATAACTCGCGGGGGGGAACCTACAATGAGCAGTTCTTC; cdr3_aa: CAISYNNSRGGTYNEQFF
j_call: TRBJ1-1; clone_size: -; v_call: TRBV11-3; d_call: -; cdr3_nt: TGTGTCAGCAGCAGGTATCCCTGGCCTGAAGCTTTCTTT; cdr3_aa: CVSSRYPWPEAFF
j_call: TRBJ2-3; clone_size: -; v_call: TRBV6-5; d_call: -; cdr3_nt: TGTGCCAGCAGTTACACTGGGGCCACAGATACGCAGTATTTT; cdr3_aa: CASSYTGATDTQYF
j_call: TRBJ2-7; clone_size: -; v_call: TRBV4-1; d_call: -; cdr3_nt: TGCGCCAGCAGCCTCCCCAGTCCGGGCGACGAGCACTACTTC; cdr3_aa: CASSLPSPGDEHYF
j_call: TRBJ2-1; clone_size: -; v_call: TRBV11-2; d_call: TRBD1; cdr3_nt: TGTGCCAGCAGCTCACAGGGGACATACAATGAGCAGTTCTTC; cdr3_aa: CASSSQGTYNEQFF
j_call: TRBJ2-7; clone_size: -; v_call: TRBV12-3/TRBV12-4; d_call: -; cdr3_nt: TGTGCCAGCAGCTCGACTAACGGGAGAACCTACGAGCAATACTTC; cdr3_aa: CASSSTNGRTYEQYF
j_call: TRBJ2-6; clone_size: -; v_call: TRBV6-1; d_call: -; cdr3_nt: TGTGCCAGCAGTGAAGGAGCCGGGACCAACCTCCTGACTTTC; cdr3_aa: CASSEGAGTNLLTF
j_call: TRBJ2-7; clone_size: -; v_call: TRBV29-1; d_call: -; cdr3_nt: TGCAGCGTTGAAGAGGACGGTACTTACGAGCAGTACTTC; cdr3_aa: CSVEEDGTYEQYF
j_call: TRBJ2-1; clone_size: -; v_call: TRBV4-3; d_call: -; cdr3_nt: TGCGCCATCAGCCAAGAATGGGCGGGTGGGCCCTACAATGAGCAGTTCTTC; cdr3_aa: CAISQEWAGGPYNEQFF
j_call: TRBJ1-1; clone_size: -; v_call: TRBV29-1; d_call: -; cdr3_nt: TGCAGCGTTGTTATTTGGAACAATGAAGCTTTCTTT; cdr3_aa: CSVVIWNNEAFF
j_call: TRBJ2-3; clone_size: -; v_call: TRBV7-2; d_call: -; cdr3_nt: TGTGCCAGCAGCTCTCTGGCTCGAGATACGCAGTATTTT; cdr3_aa: CASSSLARDTQYF
j_call: TRBJ2-7; clone_size: -; v_call: TRBV5-6; d_call: TRBD1; cdr3_nt: TGTGCCAGCAGCGCCGTTGTCCGGGACAGGATTTACGAGCAGTACTTC; cdr3_aa: CASSAVVRDRIYEQYF
j_call: TRBJ2-3; clone_size: few; v_call: TRBV4-1; d_call: -; cdr3_nt: TGCGCCAGCAGCCAAGACCCCATGGCAGATACGCAGTATTTT; cdr3_aa: CASSQDPMADTQYF
j_call: TRBJ2-7; clone_size: -; v_call: TRBV11-2; d_call: -; cdr3_nt: TGTGCCAGCAGCTTAGATCAGTGGGCCCCCTACGTGCAGTACTTT; cdr3_aa: CASSLDQWAPYVQYF
j_call: TRBJ2-3; clone_size: -; v_call: TRBV4-2; d_call: TRBD2; cdr3_nt: TGTGCCAACAGCCAGGTTAACGGGGGGGCCCAAGATACGCAGTATTTT; cdr3_aa: CANSQVNGGAQDTQYF
j_call: TRBJ2-3; clone_size: few; v_call: TRBV11-3; d_call: -; cdr3_nt: TGTGCCAGCAGACACCTTTCTAGCACAGATACGCAGTATTTT; cdr3_aa: CASRHLSSTDTQYF
j_call: TRBJ2-2; clone_size: -; v_call: TRBV11-2; d_call: -; cdr3_nt: TGTGTCAGCAGCTTAGTGGACACAGGAGTTGGCGGGGAGCTGTTTTTT; cdr3_aa: CVSSLVDTGVGGELFF
j_call: TRBJ2-1; clone_size: -; v_call: TRBV6-1; d_call: -; cdr3_nt: TGTGCCAGAAGTGAAGCGGCAGGAAGAAATGAGCAGTTCTTC; cdr3_aa: CARSEAAGRNEQFF
j_call: TRBJ2-7; clone_size: -; v_call: TRBV4-2; d_call: -; cdr3_nt: TGTGCCAGCAGCCATACCTGGCGAAATTGTTTCGAGCAGTACTTC; cdr3_aa: CASSHTWRNCFEQYF
j_call: TRBJ2-7; clone_size: -; v_call: TRBV4-3; d_call: -; cdr3_nt: TGCGCCAGCAGCCCGTCGGCCGAGAGTAGCTACGAACAGTACTTC; cdr3_aa: CASSPSAESSYEQYF